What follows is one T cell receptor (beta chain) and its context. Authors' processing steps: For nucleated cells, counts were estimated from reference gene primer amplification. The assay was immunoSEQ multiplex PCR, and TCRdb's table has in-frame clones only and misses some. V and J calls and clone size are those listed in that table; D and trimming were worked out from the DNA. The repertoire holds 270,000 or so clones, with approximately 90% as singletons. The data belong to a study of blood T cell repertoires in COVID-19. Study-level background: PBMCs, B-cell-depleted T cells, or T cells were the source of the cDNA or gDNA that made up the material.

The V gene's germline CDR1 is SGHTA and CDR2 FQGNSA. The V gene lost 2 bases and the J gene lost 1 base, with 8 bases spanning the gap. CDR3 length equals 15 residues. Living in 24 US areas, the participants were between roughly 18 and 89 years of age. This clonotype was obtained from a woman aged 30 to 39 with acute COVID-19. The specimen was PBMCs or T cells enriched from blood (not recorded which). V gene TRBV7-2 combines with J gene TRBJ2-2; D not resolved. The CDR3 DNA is TGTGCCAGCAGCTTACGAGGTCTGAACACCGGGGAGCTGTTTTTT. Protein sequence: CASSLRGLNTGELFF.